This T cell receptor (beta chain) was observed in a study of control samples from healthy donors and cancer patients. Between the trimmed V and J ends, which lost 5 bases and 10 bases, there was a span of 17 bases. Germline CDR1 and CDR2: MNHEY and SVGEGT. CDR3 length equals 13 residues. The protocol was immunoSEQ multiplex PCR, while the TCRdb copy is restricted to in-frame clones and leaves out a portion. This repertoire shows about 180,000 clones, under 95% found once; its top ten account for 1.1% to 1.5%. This clone was seen only once. Sequenced sample: blood. The receptor's source is a woman between 18 and 30 years old in good health. The rearrangement links TRBV6-2 or TRBV6-3 to TRBJ1-1; possibly TRBD1 for D (6 bases). The CDR3, as DNA: TGTGCCAGCAGTCCATACCCTACACAGGGAGCTTTCTTT. Its protein is CASSPYPTQGAFF.